This T cell receptor (beta chain) was recorded in a study of blood T cell repertoires in COVID-19. Across the whole study: COVID-19 samples from acute and convalescent phases originated in the United States, Italy and Spain. PBMCs, B-cell-depleted T cells, or T cells were the source of the cDNA or gDNA that made up the material.

Authors' processing steps: The authors estimated nucleated cell counts from reference gene primer amplification. Using immunoSEQ multiplex PCR, the repertoire was profiled, and TCRdb retains in-frame clones only, with some absent. V and J calls and clone size are copied from that table; D and trimming were computed from the DNA. The sample lists over 300,000 clones, about 90% occurring once. This clone was recorded a few times. V trimming: 3 bases; J trimming: 8 bases; junction bases outside the gene matches: 9. CDR1 and CDR2 (germline): LNHNV, YYDKDF (reference sequence). The CDR3 has 14 residues. The material sequenced was peripheral blood. The receptor comes from a middle-aged man with acute or convalescent COVID-19. The gene calls are TRBV15 and TRBJ1-2; 7 nucleotides align to TRBD1. The CDR3 bases are TGTGCCACCAGCAGTGACAGGGCGGAGTGGGGCTACACCTTC. This sequence encodes CATSSDRAEWGYTF.